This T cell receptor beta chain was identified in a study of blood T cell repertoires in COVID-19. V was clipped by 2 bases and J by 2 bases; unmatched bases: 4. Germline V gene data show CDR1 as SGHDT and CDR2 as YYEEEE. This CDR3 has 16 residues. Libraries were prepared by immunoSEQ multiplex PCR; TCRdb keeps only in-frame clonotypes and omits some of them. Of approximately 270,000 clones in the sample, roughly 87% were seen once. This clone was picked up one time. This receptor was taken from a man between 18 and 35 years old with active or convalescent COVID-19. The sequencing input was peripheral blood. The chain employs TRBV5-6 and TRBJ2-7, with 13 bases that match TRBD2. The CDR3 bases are TGTGCCAGCAGCTTAGGACTAGCGGGGGTTGCCTACGAGCAGTACTTC. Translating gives CASSLGLAGVAYEQYF.